These T cell receptor beta chains were read from a single sample in a study of shared clonotypes between healthy human individuals. Here immunoSEQ multiplex PCR was the method, and the copy in TCRdb shows in-frame clones only, minus some. The sample lists around 440,000 clones; roughly four fifths were seen once. The specimen sequenced was PBMCs. These receptors were obtained from a woman between 40 and 55 years old in good health. Some clones in this sample may be carry-over from other donors' samples. The CDR3 runs from the conserved cysteine through the conserved F or W. Fields, in order: clone size, V gene, D gene, J gene, CDR3 protein, CDR3 DNA. A D gene is named only where the DNA matches it firmly. Only part of the rows carry a size: once, few, many, or a class if the clone is expanded.

clone size: -
V gene: TRBV5-4
D gene: TRBD1
J gene: TRBJ2-2
CDR3 protein: CASSKGQGGTGELFF
CDR3 DNA: TGTGCCAGCAGCAAGGGACAGGGGGGCACCGGGGAGCTGTTTTTT

clone size: -
V gene: TRBV4-1
D gene: -
J gene: TRBJ2-3
CDR3 protein: CASSQDSVDTQYF
CDR3 DNA: TGCGCCAGCAGCCAAGATTCAGTGGATACGCAGTATTTT

clone size: -
V gene: TRBV4-3
D gene: TRBD2
J gene: TRBJ2-7
CDR3 protein: CASSQSVAGAYEQYF
CDR3 DNA: TGCGCCAGCAGCCAATCGGTAGCGGGAGCCTACGAGCAGTACTTC

clone size: -
V gene: TRBV5-1
D gene: TRBD2
J gene: TRBJ2-1
CDR3 protein: CASSLREDNEQFF
CDR3 DNA: TGCGCCAGCAGCTTGCGGGAGGATAATGAGCAGTTCTTC

clone size: few
V gene: TRBV30
D gene: -
J gene: TRBJ2-5
CDR3 protein: CAWTLLAGQSGETQYF
CDR3 DNA: TGTGCCTGGACCCTCTTGGCTGGTCAAAGTGGGGAGACCCAGTACTTC

clone size: -
V gene: TRBV5-1
D gene: TRBD1
J gene: TRBJ2-7
CDR3 protein: CASSPWDSSYEQYF
CDR3 DNA: TGCGCCAGCAGCCCTTGGGACAGCTCCTACGAGCAGTACTTC

clone size: -
V gene: TRBV5-1
D gene: TRBD1
J gene: TRBJ2-5
CDR3 protein: CASSLGQGGETQYF
CDR3 DNA: TGCGCCAGCAGCTTGGGACAGGGTGGGGAGACCCAGTACTTC

clone size: -
V gene: TRBV29-1
D gene: -
J gene: TRBJ2-5
CDR3 protein: CSAGPRGTQYF
CDR3 DNA: TGCAGCGCTGGGCCCAGGGGGACCCAGTACTTC

clone size: -
V gene: TRBV27
D gene: TRBD2
J gene: TRBJ2-3
CDR3 protein: CASSPSLAEGSDTQYF
CDR3 DNA: TGTGCCAGCAGTCCCTCACTAGCGGAAGGATCAGATACGCAGTATTTT

clone size: -
V gene: TRBV6-1
D gene: TRBD1
J gene: TRBJ2-3
CDR3 protein: CASSDTGAPGPDTQYF
CDR3 DNA: TGTGCCAGCAGTGATACAGGGGCACCCGGGCCAGATACGCAGTATTTT

clone size: -
V gene: TRBV9
D gene: -
J gene: TRBJ2-7
CDR3 protein: CASSVTADPYERYF
CDR3 DNA: TGCGCCAGCAGCGTGACAGCTGATCCCTACGAGCGGTACTTC

clone size: -
V gene: TRBV9
D gene: TRBD1
J gene: TRBJ2-2
CDR3 protein: CASSSHPGTGYGGELFF
CDR3 DNA: TGTGCCAGCAGCTCGCATCCCGGGACAGGGTACGGCGGGGAGCTGTTTTTT

clone size: many
V gene: TRBV28
D gene: TRBD1
J gene: TRBJ2-7
CDR3 protein: CASSQDRGKGEQYF
CDR3 DNA: TGTGCCAGCAGTCAGGACAGGGGGAAGGGAGAGCAGTACTTC

clone size: -
V gene: TRBV2
D gene: -
J gene: TRBJ1-2
CDR3 protein: CASLEWGGDYGYTF
CDR3 DNA: TGTGCCAGCCTTGAGTGGGGCGGGGACTATGGCTACACCTTC

clone size: -
V gene: TRBV27
D gene: TRBD2
J gene: TRBJ2-7
CDR3 protein: CASSTSGRATRAYEQYF
CDR3 DNA: TGTGCCAGCAGTACCAGCGGGAGGGCCACAAGGGCCTACGAGCAGTACTTC